Below are 10 T cell receptor beta chains sequenced from a single sample in a study of control samples from healthy donors and cancer patients (dated by TCRdb to 2020 to 2021). Library preparation was by the immunoSEQ multiplex PCR assay. In its TCRdb copy, this immuneACCESS table keeps in-frame sequences only and misses some clones. Where compared with another copy, unresolved V genes explain less than half of these, and the others have no known cause. Here the sample has around 20,000 clones; around 84% occur a single time. 29% of the sample belongs to the ten largest clones. The sequencing sample was made of PBMCs. The source is a man older than 75 with head and neck cancer.

The chain joins TRBV3-1 (or the pseudogene TRBV3-2) to TRBJ2-7; D could derive from TRBD1 or TRBD2 (5 bases each). Trimming cost V 3 bases and J 0 bases, with 12 bases left between them. Germline-derived CDR1 and CDR2 are LGHDT and YNNKEL (reference sequence). This CDR3 has 15 residues. CDR3 loop: CASSQGTSISYEQYF. In DNA, the CDR3 is TGTGCCAGCAGCCAGGGGACGTCGATCTCCTACGAGCAGTACTTC.

This chain uses TRBV6-5 with TRBJ2-2; 8 bases are a match to TRBD2. The V segment lost 2 bases and the J segment 4 bases; nucleotides outside the gene matches: 3. The CDR3 has 15 amino acids. CDR1 is MNHEY and CDR2 is SVGAGI in the germline V gene. The CDR3 loop is CASSYAREATGELFF. DNA of the CDR3: TGTGCCAGCAGTTACGCGCGGGAGGCCACCGGGGAGCTGTTTTTT.

The chain joins TRBV6-1 to TRBJ2-3; D is unresolved. Between the trimmed V and J ends, which lost 8 bases and 0 bases, there was a span of 15 bases. The germline V gene encodes CDR1 MNHNS and CDR2 SASEGT. This CDR3 spans 15 amino acids. CDR3 amino acids: CASGSRFSSTDTQYF. The CDR3 DNA reads as TGTGCCAGCGGTTCTCGATTCTCTAGCACAGATACGCAGTATTTT.

The rearrangement uses TRBV5-5 and TRBJ1-5; no firm D call. CDR1 and CDR2 (germline): SGHKS, YYEKEE (reference sequence). The CDR3 has 15 amino acids. Trimming removed 1 base from V and 6 bases from J, with 14 bases in between. DNA of the CDR3: TGTGCCAGCAGCTTGAGTTTAGGTAGAAGTCAGCCCCAGCATTTT. Protein product: CASSLSLGRSQPQHF.

The V call is TRBV25-1, the J call TRBJ1-4, with 10 bases identical to TRBD1. CDR1 is MGHDK, CDR2 SYGVNS, per germline. Trimming cost V 5 bases and J 8 bases; bases outside gene matches: 8. The CDR3 is 15 residues long. CDR3 bases: TGTGCCAGCAGTCCAGGACAGGGGGTAGGGGAAAAACTGTTTTTT. As protein: CASSPGQGVGEKLFF.

CDR3: CSARSQVVNSPLHF. CDR3 coding DNA: TGCAGCGCCCGCTCCCAGGTCGTGAATTCACCCCTCCACTTT. This sequence joins TRBV29-1 and TRBJ1-6; no reliable D call. The length of the CDR3 is 14 residues. Between the trimmed V and J ends, which lost 7 bases and 7 bases, there was a span of 17 bases. CDR1 is SQVTM, CDR2 ANQGSEA, per germline. Looking up the rest from reference TRBV29-1 and TRBJ1-6 gives the full variable domain: SAVISQKPSRDICQRGTSLTIQCQVDSQVTMMFWYRQQPGQSLTLIATANQGSEATYESGFVIDKFPISRPNLTFSTLTVSNMSPEDSSIYLCSARSQVVNSPLHFGNGTRLTVT.

This chain connects TRBV7-2 to TRBJ2-3, with 8 bases matching TRBD2. The trim removed 2 bases at V and 1 base at J, leaving 5 bases unmatched. CDR3 size: 16 residues. Germline assignment: CDR1 SGHTA and CDR2 FQGNSA. The CDR3 region is CASSLSGGAGTDTQYF. CDR3 in DNA: TGTGCCAGCAGCTTATCGGGGGGGGCGGGCACAGATACGCAGTATTTT.

This chain joins TRBV6-5 and TRBJ2-7; tentative D call: TRBD2 (7 bases). This CDR3 contains 13 residues. Per germline, CDR1 MNHEY and CDR2 SVGAGI. V lost 7 bases and J lost 5, with 15 bases in between. In DNA, the CDR3 is TGTGCCAGCACTAGGGGGGGGGTCAACGAGCAGTACTTC. This translates into CASTRGGVNEQYF.

This chain joins TRBV3-1 (or the pseudogene TRBV3-2) and TRBJ2-2; weak D call: TRBD2 (6 bases). Between the trimmed V and J ends, which lost 5 bases and 6 bases, there was a span of 19 bases. The germline CDR1 and CDR2 sequences are LGHDT and YNNKEL (reference sequence). This CDR3 is 16 amino acids long. The DNA of the CDR3 is TGTGCCAGCAGCACCCGGACTACTTCGCAGGCCGGGGAGCTGTTTTTT. Translated, it gives CASSTRTTSQAGELFF.

This chain connects TRBV15 to TRBJ2-3; 7 nucleotides align to TRBD1. Losses at the gene ends were 1 base for V and 4 bases for J; bases not matched to a gene: 5. This CDR3 has 15 amino acids. The germline V gene has CDR1 LNHNV and CDR2 YYDKDF (reference sequence). This CDR3 is CATSRVDRDPDTQYF. Here the CDR3 DNA reads TGTGCCACCAGCAGAGTAGACAGGGACCCAGATACGCAGTATTTT. The full variable domain, in which reference TRBV15 and TRBJ2-3 provide the parts outside the CDR3, is DAMVIQNPRYQVTQFGKPVTLSCSQTLNHNVMYWYQQKSSQAPKLLFHYYDKDFNNEADTPDNFQSRRPNTSFCFLDIRSPGLGDTAMYLCATSRVDRDPDTQYFGPGTRLTVL.